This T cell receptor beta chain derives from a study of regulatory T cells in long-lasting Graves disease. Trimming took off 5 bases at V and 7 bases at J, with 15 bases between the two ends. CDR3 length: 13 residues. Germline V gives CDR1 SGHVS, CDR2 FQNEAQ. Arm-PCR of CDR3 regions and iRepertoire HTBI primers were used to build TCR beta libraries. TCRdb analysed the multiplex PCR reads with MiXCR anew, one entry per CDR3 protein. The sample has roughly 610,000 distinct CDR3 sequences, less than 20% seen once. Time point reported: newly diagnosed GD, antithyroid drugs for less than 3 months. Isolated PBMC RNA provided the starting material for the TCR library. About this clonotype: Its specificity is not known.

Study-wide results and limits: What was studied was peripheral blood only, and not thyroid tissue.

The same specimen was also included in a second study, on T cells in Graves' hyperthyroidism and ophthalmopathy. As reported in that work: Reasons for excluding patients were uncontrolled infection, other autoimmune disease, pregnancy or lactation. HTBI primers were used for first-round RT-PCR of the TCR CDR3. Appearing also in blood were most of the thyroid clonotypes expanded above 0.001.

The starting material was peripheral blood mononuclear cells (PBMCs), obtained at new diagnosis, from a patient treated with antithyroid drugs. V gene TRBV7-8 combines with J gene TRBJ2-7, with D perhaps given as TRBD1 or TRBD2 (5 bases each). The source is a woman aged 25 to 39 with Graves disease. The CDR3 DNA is TGTGCCAGCAGCGGGGCGAGGGGTTTTGAGCAGTACTTC. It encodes CASSGARGFEQYF.